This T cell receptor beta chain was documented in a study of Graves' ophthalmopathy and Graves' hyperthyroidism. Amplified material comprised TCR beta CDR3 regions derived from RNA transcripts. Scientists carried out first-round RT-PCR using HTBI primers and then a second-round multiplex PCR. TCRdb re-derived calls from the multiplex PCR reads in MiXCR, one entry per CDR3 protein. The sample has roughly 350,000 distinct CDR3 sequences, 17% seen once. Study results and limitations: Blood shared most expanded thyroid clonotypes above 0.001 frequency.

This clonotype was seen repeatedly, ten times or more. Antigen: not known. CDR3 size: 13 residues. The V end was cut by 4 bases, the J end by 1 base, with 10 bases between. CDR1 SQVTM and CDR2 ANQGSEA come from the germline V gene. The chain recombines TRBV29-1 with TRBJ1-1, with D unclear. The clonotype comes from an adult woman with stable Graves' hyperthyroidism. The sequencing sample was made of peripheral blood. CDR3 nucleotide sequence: TGCAGCGTTGTGGGCATAAGGAACACTGAAGCTTTCTTT. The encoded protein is CSVVGIRNTEAFF.